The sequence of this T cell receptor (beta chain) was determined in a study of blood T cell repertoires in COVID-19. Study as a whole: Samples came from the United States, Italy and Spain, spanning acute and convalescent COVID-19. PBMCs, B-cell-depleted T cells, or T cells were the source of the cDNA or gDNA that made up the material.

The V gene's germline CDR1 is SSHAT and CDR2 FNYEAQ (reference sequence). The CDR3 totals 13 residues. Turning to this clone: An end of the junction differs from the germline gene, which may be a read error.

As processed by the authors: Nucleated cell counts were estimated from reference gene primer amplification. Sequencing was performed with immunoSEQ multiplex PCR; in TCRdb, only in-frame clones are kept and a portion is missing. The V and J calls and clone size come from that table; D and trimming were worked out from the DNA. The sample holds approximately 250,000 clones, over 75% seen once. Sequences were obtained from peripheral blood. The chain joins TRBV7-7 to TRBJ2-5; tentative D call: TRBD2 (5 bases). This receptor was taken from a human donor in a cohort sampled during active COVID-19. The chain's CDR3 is CASSSGGGETQYF. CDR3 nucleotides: TGTGCTAGCAGCTCCGGAGGCGGGGAGACCCAGTACTTC.